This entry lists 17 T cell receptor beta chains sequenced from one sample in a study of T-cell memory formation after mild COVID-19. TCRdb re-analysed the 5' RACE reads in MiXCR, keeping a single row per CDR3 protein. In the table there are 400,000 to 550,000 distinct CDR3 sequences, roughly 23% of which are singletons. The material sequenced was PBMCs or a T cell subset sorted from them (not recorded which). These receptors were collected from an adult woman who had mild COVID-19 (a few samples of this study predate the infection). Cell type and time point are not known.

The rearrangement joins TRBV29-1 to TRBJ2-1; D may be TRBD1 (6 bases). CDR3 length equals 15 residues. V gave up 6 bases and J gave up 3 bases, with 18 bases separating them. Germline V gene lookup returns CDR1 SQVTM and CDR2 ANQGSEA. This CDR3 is CSVATGWGLYNEQFF. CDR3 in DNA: TGCAGCGTAGCTACAGGCTGGGGGCTCTACAATGAGCAGTTCTTC.

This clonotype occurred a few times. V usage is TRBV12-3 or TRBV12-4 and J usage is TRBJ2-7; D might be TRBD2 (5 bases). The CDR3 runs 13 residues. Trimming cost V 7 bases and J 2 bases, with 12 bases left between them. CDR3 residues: CASKDLSTYEQYF. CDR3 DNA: TGTGCCAGCAAGGACTTATCAACCTACGAGCAGTACTTC.

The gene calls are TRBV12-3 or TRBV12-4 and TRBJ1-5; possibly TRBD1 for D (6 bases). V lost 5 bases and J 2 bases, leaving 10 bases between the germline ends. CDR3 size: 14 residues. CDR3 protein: CASSARGGNQPQHF. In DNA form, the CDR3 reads TGTGCCAGCAGTGCAAGGGGGGGCAATCAGCCCCAGCATTTT.

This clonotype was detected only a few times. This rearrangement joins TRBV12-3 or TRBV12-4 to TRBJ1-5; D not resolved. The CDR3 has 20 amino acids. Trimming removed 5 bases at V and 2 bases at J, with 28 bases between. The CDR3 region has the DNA TGTGCCAGCAGTCCGAGCCCCTGGGCCTCGGGGAGATGGGGCAATCAGCCCCAGCATTTT. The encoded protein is CASSPSPWASGRWGNQPQHF.

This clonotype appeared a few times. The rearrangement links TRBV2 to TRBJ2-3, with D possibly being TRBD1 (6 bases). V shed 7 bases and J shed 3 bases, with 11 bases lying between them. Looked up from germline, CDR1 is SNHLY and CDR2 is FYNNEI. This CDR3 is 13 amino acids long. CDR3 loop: CASKGGPTDTQYF. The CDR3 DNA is TGTGCCAGCAAAGGGGGTCCAACAGATACGCAGTATTTT.

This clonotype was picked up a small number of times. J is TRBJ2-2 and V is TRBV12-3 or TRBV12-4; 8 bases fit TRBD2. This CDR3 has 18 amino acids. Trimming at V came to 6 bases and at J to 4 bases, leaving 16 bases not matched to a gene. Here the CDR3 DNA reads TGTGCCAGCAGACCTCCCGGGGGGGGGCTAAGTAGCACCGGGGAGCTGTTTTTT. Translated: CASRPPGGGLSSTGELFF.

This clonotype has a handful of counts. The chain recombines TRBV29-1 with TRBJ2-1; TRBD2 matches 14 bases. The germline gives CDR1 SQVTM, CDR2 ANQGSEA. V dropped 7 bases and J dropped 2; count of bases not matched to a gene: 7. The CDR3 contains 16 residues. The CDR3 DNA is TGCAGCGCTATCCCGACTAGCGGGAGGGCCTACAATGAGCAGTTCTTC. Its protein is CSAIPTSGRAYNEQFF.

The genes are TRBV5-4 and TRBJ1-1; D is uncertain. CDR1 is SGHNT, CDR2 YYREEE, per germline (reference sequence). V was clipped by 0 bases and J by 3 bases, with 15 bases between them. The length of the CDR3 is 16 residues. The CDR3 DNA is TGTGCCAGCAGCTTGGGATCCCACCGACGTGACACTGAAGCTTTCTTT. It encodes CASSLGSHRRDTEAFF.

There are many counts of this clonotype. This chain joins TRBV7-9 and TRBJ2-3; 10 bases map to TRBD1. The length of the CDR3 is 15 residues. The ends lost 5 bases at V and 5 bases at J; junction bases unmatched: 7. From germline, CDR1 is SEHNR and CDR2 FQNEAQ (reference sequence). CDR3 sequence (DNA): TGTGCCAGCAGCAGTAGACAGGGGGCGCGAGATACGCAGTATTTT. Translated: CASSSRQGARDTQYF.

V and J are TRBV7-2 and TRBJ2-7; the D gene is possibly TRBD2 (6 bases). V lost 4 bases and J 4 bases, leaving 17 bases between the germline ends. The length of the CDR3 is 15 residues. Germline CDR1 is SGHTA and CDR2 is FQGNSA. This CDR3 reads CASSSRWGVGYEQYF. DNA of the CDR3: TGTGCCAGCAGCTCCCGATGGGGGGTGGGGTACGAGCAGTACTTC.

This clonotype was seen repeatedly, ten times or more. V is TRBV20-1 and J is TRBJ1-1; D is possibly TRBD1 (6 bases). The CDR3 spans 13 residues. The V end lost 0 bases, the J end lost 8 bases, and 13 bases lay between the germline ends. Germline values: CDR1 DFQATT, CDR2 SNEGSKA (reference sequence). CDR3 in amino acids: CSARDLRGTEAFF. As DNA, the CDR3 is TGCAGTGCTAGAGATCTTAGAGGGACAGAAGCTTTCTTT.

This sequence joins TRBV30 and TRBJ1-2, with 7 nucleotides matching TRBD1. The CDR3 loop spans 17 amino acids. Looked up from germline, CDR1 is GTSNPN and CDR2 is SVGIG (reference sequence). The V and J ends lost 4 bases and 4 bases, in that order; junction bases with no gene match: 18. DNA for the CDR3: TGTGCCTGGACTCAACGGGGGGACAGATTACTCCGCTATGGCTACACCTTC. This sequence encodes CAWTQRGDRLLRYGYTF. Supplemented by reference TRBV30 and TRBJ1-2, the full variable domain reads SQTIHQWPATLVQPVGSPLSLECTVEGTSNPNLYWYRQAAGRGLQLLFYSVGIGQISSEVPQNLSASRPQDRQFILSSKKLLLSDSGFYLCAWTQRGDRLLRYGYTFGSGTRLTVV.

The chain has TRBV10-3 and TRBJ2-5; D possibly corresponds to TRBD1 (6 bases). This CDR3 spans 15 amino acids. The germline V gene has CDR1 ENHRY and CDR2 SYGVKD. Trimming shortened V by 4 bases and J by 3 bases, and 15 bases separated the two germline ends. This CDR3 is CAISGGRDIEETQYF. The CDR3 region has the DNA TGTGCCATCAGTGGTGGTCGGGACATTGAAGAGACCCAGTACTTC.

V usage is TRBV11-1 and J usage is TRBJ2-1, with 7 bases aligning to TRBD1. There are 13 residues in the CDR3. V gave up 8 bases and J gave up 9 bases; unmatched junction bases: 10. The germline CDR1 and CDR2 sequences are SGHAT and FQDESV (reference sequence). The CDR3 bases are TGTGCCAGCGGGGGACAGAGATACGGTGAGCAGTTCTTC. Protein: CASGGQRYGEQFF.

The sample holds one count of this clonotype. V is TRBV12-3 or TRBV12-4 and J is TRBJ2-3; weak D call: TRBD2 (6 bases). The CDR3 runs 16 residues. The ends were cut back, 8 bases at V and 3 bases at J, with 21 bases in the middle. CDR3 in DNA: TGTGCCAGCTACCGGGACTGGGGGACCTGGACAGATACGCAGTATTTT. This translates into CASYRDWGTWTDTQYF.

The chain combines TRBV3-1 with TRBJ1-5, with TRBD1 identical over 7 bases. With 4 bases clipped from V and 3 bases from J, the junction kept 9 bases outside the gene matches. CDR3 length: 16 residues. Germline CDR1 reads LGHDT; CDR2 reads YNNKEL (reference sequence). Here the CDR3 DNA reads TGTGCCAGCAGCCCCTGGGGAGACAGGGACAATCAGCCCCAGCATTTT. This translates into CASSPWGDRDNQPQHF.

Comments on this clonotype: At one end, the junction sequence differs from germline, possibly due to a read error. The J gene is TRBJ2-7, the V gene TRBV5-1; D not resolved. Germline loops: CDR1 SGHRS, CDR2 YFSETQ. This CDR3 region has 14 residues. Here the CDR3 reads CASSLAGPPAEQYF. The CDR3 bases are TGCGCCAGCAGTTTGGCCGGGCCCCCGGCTGAGCAGTACTTC. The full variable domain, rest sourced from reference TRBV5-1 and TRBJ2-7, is KAGVTQTPRYLIKTRGQQVTLSCSPISGHRSVSWYQQTPGQGLQFLFEYFSETQRNKGNFPGRFSGRQFSNSRSEMNVSTLELGDSALYLCASSLAGPPAEQYFGPGTRLTVT.